In this sample, the clone carrying this TCR beta chain turned up a few times. Its cognate antigen is unknown. 13 Jbeta primers and 60 Vbeta primers were used for the PCR. The data were produced by immunoSEQ multiplex PCR, yet TCRdb's version contains in-frame clones alone and is incomplete. The data show 150,000 to 200,000 clones, 70% to 85% seen once. This entry belongs to a study of cytomegalovirus exposure and HLA in healthy donors. Study context: Within an early data release were roughly 83 million unique TCRs drawn from HLA-typed donors. Study-wide results and caveats: The authors later found TCR association rates varying by HLA locus, with DRB1 most and HLA-C fewest. When presence/absence was analysed, sequencing depth was taken to be roughly uniform across donors. In a later analysis, V- and J-gene trimming of beta chains associated with a DCLRE1C missense variant, replicated independently.

The clonotype comes from a man aged 35 to 55 in good health and CMV-seropositive. The sequencing sample was made of PBMCs.

DNA for the CDR3: TGTGCCAGCAGTAAAAACGATGACAGGGGACACGAGCAGTACTTC. This translates into CASSKNDDRGHEQYF. The V and J genes are TRBV27 and TRBJ2-7; TRBD1 matches at 8 bases. V was clipped by 5 bases and J by 5 bases; unmatched bases: 11. Per germline, CDR1 MNHEY and CDR2 SMNVEV (reference sequence). The length of the CDR3 is 15 residues.